The present entry profiles one TCR beta chain with its context. Its antigen is still unknown. The data were produced by immunoSEQ multiplex PCR, yet TCRdb's version contains in-frame clones alone and is incomplete. This table holds fewer than 90,000 clones, about nine tenths found once. This sample was taken from a study of T cell responses to AZD1222 COVID-19 vaccine. General observations from the study: Donors were mostly white British, more females; clonal diversity possibly underestimated. Nearly half of spike-specific TCRs reportedly target variant regions that are unmutated in the B.1.351 and B.1.1.7 variants. No day 14 peak samples; only post-peak repertoires were characterized.

Specimen: peripheral blood, collected on day 0 of AZD1222 vaccination. This sequence was found in an adult in good health.

The DNA for the CDR3 is TGTGCCAGCAGCTTAAGCAGGACTAATGAAAAACTGTTTTTT. It is translated as CASSLSRTNEKLFF. The V and J genes are TRBV7-9 and TRBJ1-4, with no clear D. V was cut by 2 bases and J by 2 bases, with 6 bases left in between. Germline V gene lookup returns CDR1 SEHNR and CDR2 FQNEAQ (reference sequence). CDR3 size: 14 residues.